One and the same sample provided the 7 T cell receptor beta chains below, sequenced in a study of type 1 regulatory T cells. MiXCR was run by TCRdb on the reads, yielding one entry per CDR3 protein. The sample yields fewer than 75,000 distinct CDR3 sequences, about 50% seen once. Their cognate antigens are unknown. Sample: cultured non-Tr1 T cells, either the whole culture or a sorted T cell fraction (not recorded which). The source is a human donor in good health.

This rearrangement joins TRBV4-1 to TRBJ2-2; D might be TRBD1 (6 bases). The CDR3 extends over 16 amino acids. The germline CDR1 and CDR2 sequences are MGHRA and YSYEKL. V shed 4 bases and J shed 2 bases, with 14 bases lying between them. As DNA, the CDR3 is TGCGCCAGCAGCCGGGGAGAGGGGGTAAACACCGGGGAGCTGTTTTTT. Translated: CASSRGEGVNTGELFF.

The chain links TRBV7-2 to TRBJ2-7; D perhaps matches TRBD2 (6 bases). Germline CDR1 and CDR2: SGHTA and FQGNSA. Trimming removed 5 bases from V and 7 bases from J, with 12 bases in between. CDR3 length: 12 amino acids. As DNA, the CDR3 is TGTGCCAGCAGCACTCCGGCGGGGGAGCAGTACTTC. It codes for CASSTPAGEQYF. Supplemented by reference TRBV7-2 and TRBJ2-7, the full variable domain reads GAGVSQSPSNKVTEKGKDVELRCDPISGHTALYWYRQSLGQGLEFLIYFQGNSAPDKSGLPSDRFSAERTGGSVSTLTIQRTQQEDSAVYLCASSTPAGEQYFGPGTRLTVT.

This clonotype has more than one count but fewer than ten. This chain joins TRBV6-2 or TRBV6-3 and TRBJ1-6; D is ambiguous. Germline-derived CDR1 and CDR2 are MNHEY and SVGEGT. Trimming stripped 6 bases from V and 0 bases from J, with 18 bases between. CDR3 length: 18 residues. CDR3 nucleotides: TGTGCCAGCAGACCGGGATCCCTTAGGAGCTCCTATAATTCACCCCTCCACTTT. Residues: CASRPGSLRSSYNSPLHF.

This clonotype has a handful of counts. The chain employs TRBV3-1 and TRBJ2-6; no definite D call. The CDR3 loop spans 17 amino acids. Germline V lookup: CDR1 LGHDT, CDR2 YNNKEL (reference sequence). The germline V and J ends were trimmed by 1 base and 0 bases, with 10 bases remaining between them. CDR3 in amino acids: CASSQVPPSSGANVLTF. In DNA form, the CDR3 reads TGTGCCAGCAGCCAAGTTCCGCCCAGCTCTGGGGCCAACGTCCTGACTTTC. Full variable domain (remainder filled in from reference TRBV3-1 and TRBJ2-6): DTAVSQTPKYLVTQMGNDKSIKCEQNLGHDTMYWYKQDSKKFLKIMFSYNNKELIINETVPNRFSPKSPDKAHLNLHINSLELGDSAVYFCASSQVPPSSGANVLTFGAGSRLTVL.

The DNA of the CDR3 is TGCAGTGCTACCGGGACAGGGATATACGAGCAGTACTTC. It is translated as CSATGTGIYEQYF. The V and J genes are TRBV20-1 and TRBJ2-7; 9 bases align to TRBD1. CDR3 size: 13 residues. Germline-derived CDR1 and CDR2 are DFQATT and SNEGSKA (reference sequence). Trimming cost V 4 bases and J 4 bases; bases outside gene matches: 5.

The CDR3 DNA follows: TGTGCCAGCAGCTTATCTGGGCCCAATGAGCAGTTCTTC. Its translation is CASSLSGPNEQFF. This sequence joins TRBV11-2 and TRBJ2-1; D is undetermined. Trimming took 2 bases from V and 6 from J, leaving 8 bases between them. Germline lookup yields CDR1 SGHAT and CDR2 FQNNGV. This CDR3 contains 13 residues.

This clonotype has only one observation. V and J are TRBV6-6 and TRBJ1-3; 7 nucleotides match TRBD1. Germline V gene lookup returns CDR1 MNHNY and CDR2 SVGAGI (reference sequence). J gave up 0 bases and V 5 bases, and 7 bases lay outside the gene matches. This CDR3 has 16 residues. The CDR3 nucleotides read TGTGCCAGCAGTCACCCAGGGGGTAACTCTGGAAACACCATATATTTT. Residues: CASSHPGGNSGNTIYF.